The rows below give T cell receptor beta chains drawn from one sample of a study of cytomegalovirus exposure and HLA in healthy donors. Libraries were prepared by immunoSEQ multiplex PCR; TCRdb keeps only in-frame clonotypes and omits some of them. This table has 95,000 to 150,000 clones, about three quarters appearing once. The sequencing input was PBMCs. The receptor set was obtained from a man in his fifties or sixties in good health and CMV-seronegative. CDR3s include the opening cysteine and the closing phenylalanine or tryptophan. Fields, in order: clone size, D gene, J gene, V gene, CDR3 DNA, CDR3 protein. D genes are given only for firm matches. Size tells how often a clone was seen (once, few, many) or the class of an expanded clone, and some rows leave it out.

>-|-|TRBJ1-2|TRBV30
TGTGCCTGGAGCCAGGGGCCGGGGTATGGCTACACCTTC
CAWSQGPGYGYTF
>once|-|TRBJ1-4|TRBV2
TGTGCCAGCAGTGACCCGGGACTGATAAATGAAAAACTGTTTTTT
CASSDPGLINEKLFF
>once|-|TRBJ2-1|TRBV20-1
TGCAGTGCTAGAGGGGCTAATGAGCAGTTCTTC
CSARGANEQFF
>few|-|TRBJ1-1|TRBV11-2
TGTGCCAGCAGCTTAGACAGGAACACTGAAGCTTTCTTT
CASSLDRNTEAFF
>once|TRBD2|TRBJ2-1|TRBV5-4
TGTGCCAGCAGCTTGACCAGCGGGGACTACAATGAGCAGTTCTTC
CASSLTSGDYNEQFF
>-|-|TRBJ1-3|TRBV7-2
TGTGCCAGCAGTACGACTTCTAGCTCTGGAAACACCATATATTTT
CASSTTSSSGNTIYF
>-|TRBD1|TRBJ1-4|TRBV5-1
TGCGCCAGCAGCTACAGGGGTGACAATGAAAAACTGTTTTTT
CASSYRGDNEKLFF
>-|-|TRBJ2-3|TRBV7-8
TGTGCCAGCAGCGTGACTACGAATCCCACAGATACGCAGTATTTT
CASSVTTNPTDTQYF
>-|-|TRBJ2-3|TRBV5-1
TGCGCCAGCAGCTTGGGGGCAGCTGAAGTGACAGATACGCAGTATTTT
CASSLGAAEVTDTQYF
>-|-|TRBJ2-1|TRBV5-4
TGTGCCAGCAGGACCGGGACTCCCACCTCCAATGAGCAGTTCTTC
CASRTGTPTSNEQFF
>-|-|TRBJ1-1|TRBV11-2
TGTGCCAGCAGCTTAGAGGGGGCGGTGAACACTGAAGCTTTCTTT
CASSLEGAVNTEAFF
>-|TRBD1|TRBJ2-1|TRBV4-1
TGCGCCAGCAGCCAAGGGATACTTGGACAGGGTTACAATGAGCAGTTCTTC
CASSQGILGQGYNEQFF
>-|-|TRBJ2-1|TRBV27
TGTGCCAGCACCCGCGCCCCGGGTAATGAGCAGTTCTTC
CASTRAPGNEQFF
>once|-|TRBJ1-5|TRBV5-6
TGTGCCAGCAGCTTGTGGAGGGCAGGACAGCCCCAGCATTTT
CASSLWRAGQPQHF
>-|-|TRBJ1-1|TRBV5-1
TGCGCCAGCAGCTTAGACAGACCTAACACTGAAGCTTTCTTT
CASSLDRPNTEAFF
>-|-|TRBJ2-1|TRBV19
TGTGCCAGCCGTAGGGGCGGGGCCACCTACAATGAGCAGTTCTTC
CASRRGGATYNEQFF
>-|-|TRBJ1-6|TRBV7-2
TGTGCCAGCAGCTTAGCTGGAGGGATCCATAATTCACCCCTCCACTTT
CASSLAGGIHNSPLHF
>-|-|TRBJ1-6|TRBV7-2
TGTGCCAGCAGCTTAGATTTGGCAGTTTATAATTCACCCCTCCACTTT
CASSLDLAVYNSPLHF
>-|-|TRBJ1-6|TRBV28
TGTGCCAGCAGTTTACATCTTAGTAATTCACCCCTCCACTTT
CASSLHLSNSPLHF
>-|-|TRBJ1-6|TRBV7-2
TGTGCCAGCAGCTTAGAGGTCAGGAATTCACCCCTCCACTTT
CASSLEVRNSPLHF
>-|-|TRBJ1-6|TRBV18
TGTGCCAGCTCCTGGGGTACAGGGAGTGTGAGCAATTCACCCCTCCACTTT
CASSWGTGSVSNSPLHF
>-|-|TRBJ1-5|TRBV5-1
TGCGCCAGCAGTCCGGGGGATAGCAATCAGCCCCAGCATTTT
CASSPGDSNQPQHF
>few|-|TRBJ1-4|TRBV28
TGTGCCAGCAGTCTGCCTAGCGGGGGAAGGGAAAAACTGTTTTTT
CASSLPSGGREKLFF
>-|-|TRBJ2-1|TRBV30
TGTGCCTGGAGTGCGGGATATAATTACAATGAGCAGTTCTTC
CAWSAGYNYNEQFF
>-|-|TRBJ2-1|TRBV4-1
TGCGCCAGCAGCCCCTTCGCAGGGGAGTCAAAGTTCTTC
CASSPFAGESKFF
>-|-|TRBJ2-1|TRBV5-4
TGTGCCAGCAGCACCCAGTACCGGGACTCGCAATACAATGAGCAGTTCTTC
CASSTQYRDSQYNEQFF
>-|-|TRBJ2-1|TRBV7-8
TGTGCCAGCAGCCTTACTGTGGGGGAGGCGGACAATGAGCAGTTCTTC
CASSLTVGEADNEQFF
>few|TRBD1|TRBJ1-1|TRBV7-9
TGTGCCAGCAGACTAGGGACAGGGCCTATGAATGCTTTCTTT
CASRLGTGPMNAFF
>-|-|TRBJ2-2|TRBV21-1
TGTGCCAGCAGCGACCTACTAGCGGGAAGCAGGTTTGGGGGCGGGGAGCTGTTTTTT
CASSDLLAGSRFGGGELFF
>-|-|TRBJ1-3|TRBV5-4
TGTGCCAGCAGCGGGGGCCACGGGAGGATCGGAAACACCATATATTTT
CASSGGHGRIGNTIYF
>-|TRBD2|TRBJ2-2|TRBV11-2
TGTGCCAGCAGCTTAGTCGGGGGGTTTTCCGGGGAGCTGTTTTTT
CASSLVGGFSGELFF
>-|-|TRBJ1-6|TRBV5-1
TGCGCCAGCAGCCAGGGCCTCTCCTATAATTCACCCCTCCACTTT
CASSQGLSYNSPLHF
>-|-|TRBJ2-1|TRBV2
TGTGCCAGAACAGAAGGGGGGGCGAGCTCCTACAATGAGCAGTTCTTC
CARTEGGASSYNEQFF
>-|TRBD2|TRBJ2-3|TRBV19
TGTGCCAGTTCCCTCGGACTAGCGAAGGATACGCAGTATTTT
CASSLGLAKDTQYF
>-|-|TRBJ1-6|TRBV28
TGTGCCAGCAGTACAGGGTACCCGAATTCACCCCTCCACTTT
CASSTGYPNSPLHF
>-|-|TRBJ1-2|TRBV5-4
TGTGCCAGCAGCTCTCCAGGGAACTATGGCTACACCTTC
CASSSPGNYGYTF
>-|-|TRBJ1-5|TRBV28
TGTGCCAGCAGTTTATCAGGTCAGCCCCAGCATTTT
CASSLSGQPQHF
>few|TRBD1|TRBJ2-3|TRBV19
TGTGCCAGTACCGACAGGGCTAGCACAGATACGCAGTATTTT
CASTDRASTDTQYF
>once|-|TRBJ1-2|TRBV6-4
TGTGCCAGCAGTGACTCTGGTCAGGGGCAGAGCTACACCTTC
CASSDSGQGQSYTF
>-|-|TRBJ2-1|TRBV6-6
TGTGCCAGCAGCAGACAGGCGGGTGAGCAGTTCTTC
CASSRQAGEQFF
>few|TRBD2|TRBJ2-3|TRBV4-1
TGCGCCAGCAGCCAAGGGCTAGCGGGATCTACTAGCACAGATACGCAGTATTTT
CASSQGLAGSTSTDTQYF
>-|-|TRBJ2-3|TRBV10-1
TGCGCCAGCAGCTCGACACCTTCCGATACGCAGTATTTT
CASSSTPSDTQYF
>-|-|TRBJ1-2|TRBV29-1
TGCAGCGGCGGGCCTACTGATTATGGCTACACCTTC
CSGGPTDYGYTF
>-|TRBD1|TRBJ1-2|TRBV6-1
TGTGCCAGCAGTGAAACAGGGGGCGACTATGGCTACACCTTC
CASSETGGDYGYTF
>-|TRBD1|TRBJ2-5|TRBV5-1
TGCGCCAGCAGCCGTGGGACAGCCGAAGAGACCCAGTACTTC
CASSRGTAEETQYF
>-|-|TRBJ1-2|TRBV5-4
TGTGCCAGCAGCTTGGCAGGGTTCGAGGGCTACACCTTC
CASSLAGFEGYTF
>-|-|TRBJ2-7|TRBV5-5
TGTGCCAGCAGCTTGGGGCTGCTCGAGGTCTACGAGCAGTACTTC
CASSLGLLEVYEQYF
>-|TRBD1|TRBJ1-6|TRBV2
TGTGCCAGCGCAGGACAGGGGGTAAATTCACCCCTCCACTTT
CASAGQGVNSPLHF
>-|TRBD2|TRBJ2-7|TRBV7-2
TGTGCCAGCAGCATTAGCGGGGGCCCCGGTTACGAGCAGTACTTC
CASSISGGPGYEQYF
>-|-|TRBJ1-4|TRBV18
TGTGCCAGCTCCCCGACACTTGAAAAACTGTTTTTT
CASSPTLEKLFF
>-|-|TRBJ1-4|TRBV14
TGTGCCAGCAGCCCCATGAGGACAGCTAATGAAAAACTGTTTTTT
CASSPMRTANEKLFF
>-|TRBD2|TRBJ2-5|TRBV5-1
TGCGCCAGCAGCTTGGGGACTAGCAGAGAGACCCAGTACTTC
CASSLGTSRETQYF
>-|-|TRBJ2-1|TRBV15
TGTGCCACCAGCAGAGATACAGGCCCCTACAATGAGCAGTTCTTC
CATSRDTGPYNEQFF
>-|TRBD1|TRBJ2-3|TRBV6-5
TGTGCCAGCAGTTCGGGACAGGGTCTTGAGCCAGATACGCAGTATTTT
CASSSGQGLEPDTQYF